The present TCR beta chain was sequenced within a study of monozygotic twins with inflammatory bowel disease (dated by TCRdb to the late 2010s). Turning to the overall study: The full study comprised around 28 monozygotic twin pairs: nine German pairs (four IBD-concordant, five IBD-discordant) and 19 IBD-discordant Danish pairs. Disease-associated traits were sought mainly through comparisons between IBD patients and their genetically identical healthy co-twins within discordant pairs. Each individual had, on average, about 151 000 unique TCRalpha sequences and 181 000 unique TCRbeta sequences available for analysis. What the study reported, not specific to this receptor: IBD patients shared fewer clonotypes with other individuals than healthy twins did, most markedly in patients showing signs of disease activity. No difference in repertoire similarity was observed between concordant and discordant twins, possibly owing to limited statistical power. No single strong signal or clonotype linked to IBD turned up in the results, so the idea that one exists was not supported. The analysis was unable to tell different T cell subtypes apart. IBD patients had lower TCRbeta repertoire diversity, measured by the inverse Simpson index, than their healthy co-twins. Differing immunosuppressive treatments among patients may have added background noise and inter-individual variability to the repertoires.

From each donor, an approximately 2.3 ml peripheral blood sample was collected into PAXgene tubes and kept at -80 degrees C. Total RNA was isolated from whole blood with the PAXgene blood miRNA kit on an automated QIAcube, without T cell sorting. Peripheral blood from monozygotic twin pairs concordant or discordant for inflammatory bowel disease was subjected to deep TCRalpha and TCRbeta repertoire profiling with unique molecular barcoding. Smoking habits were recorded for all twin pairs, and each individual was classified as a current, former or never smoker. About this clonotype: It has no known antigen specificity.

Counted from cysteine to phenylalanine, this CDR3 has 14 amino acids. No DNA sequence is on record. CDR1 DFQATT and CDR2 SNEGSKA were looked up in the germline V gene (reference sequence). To prepare the library, 5' RACE was applied. Preparation of each TCR library used 3,500 to 4,500 ng of total RNA. For each sample, cDNA synthesis with SMARTScribe reverse transcriptase was split into eight separate reactions. Unique molecular identifiers containing a 6-nucleotide sample barcode were introduced through template switching during cDNA synthesis. Amplification of TCRalpha and TCRbeta cDNA involved two nested PCRs of 16 and 9 cycles, and each PCR was followed by bead purification. Before amplification, the cDNA was both treated with uracil DNA-glycosylase and purified with the QIAquick PCR purification kit. The second PCR was the step at which Illumina TruSeq-compatible adapters and sample-specific barcodes were added. Library quality and concentration were checked on TapeStation and Qubit, and libraries were pooled at about 5 ng each. Sequencing of the pooled libraries was done on an Illumina HiSeq2500 single-index Rapid Run using custom sequencing primers and 2 x 100 bp reads. For the original study's pipeline: MiGEC version 1.2.6 was used for UMI-based consensus assembly to correct PCR and sequencing errors. V(D)J alignment, clonotype assembly and CDR3 extraction were performed with MiXCR version 2.1.1. Gene usage, clonotype sharing and MAIT/NKT TCR abundance were normalised by analysing the top 1000, 10 000 and 20 000 clonotypes per sample. Diversity was computed as the inverse Simpson index with the vegan R package after downsampling to 27 000 UMIs. Statistical testing used paired Mann-Whitney U tests on the discordant twin pairs and applied Benjamini-Hochberg correction for multiple testing. TCRdb reprocessed the public reads and reports one entry per CDR3 protein sequence, without DNA. For this entry, the V and J calls and clone size follow TCRdb and not the study's own pipeline. This sample's clone table shows some 450,000 distinct CDR3 sequences. The top ten clonotypes cover 2.4% of the sample.

The V and J genes are TRBV20-1 and TRBJ2-3; the TCRdb call, TRBD2, lacks DNA for checking. The origin of this receptor is a human donor with ulcerative colitis or Crohn's disease, or a healthy co-twin of an affected twin (not recorded which). The specimen sequenced was blood. Here the CDR3 is given as CSARDLAGVDTQYF.